The rows below give T cell receptor beta chains drawn from one sample of a study of early T cells in non-severe SARS-CoV-2 infection. Via MiXCR, TCRdb re-called the 5' RACE reads, giving one row per CDR3 protein. The sample carries roughly 40,000 distinct CDR3 sequences, over 6% recorded once. Sequenced: whole blood. These receptors all stem from an adult who was a healthcare worker with PCR-confirmed SARS-CoV-2 infection or an uninfected control (not recorded which). The CDR3 runs from the conserved cysteine through the conserved F or W. The D gene is left open where the match is weak. Clone size is given for some rows only: seen once, a few or many times, or a class if the clone is expanded.

TRBJ2-7	many	TRBV2	TRBD2	TGTGCCAGCAGTGAAGCAGGAGCGGGGGGCCTCCTGCAGTACTTC	CASSEAGAGGLLQYF
TRBJ2-1	few	TRBV30	NA	TGTGCCTGGAGCGGGGGCTACAATGAGCAGTTCTTC	CAWSGGYNEQFF
TRBJ1-1	few	TRBV5-1	NA	TGCGCCAGCAGCTTGGGGACAAGCCTTGAAGCTTTCTTT	CASSLGTSLEAFF
TRBJ2-5	few	TRBV20-1	NA	TGCAGTGCTGTAAAAGAGACCCAGTACTTC	CSAVKETQYF
TRBJ2-5	NA	TRBV4-3	NA	TGCGCCAGCAGCCAAGATCCAGCGGAAGAGACCCAGTACTTC	CASSQDPAEETQYF
TRBJ2-5	NA	TRBV7-7	NA	TGTGCCAGCAGCCCCCGGCCGCAAGAGACCCAGTACTTC	CASSPRPQETQYF
TRBJ1-1	few	TRBV9	NA	TGTGCCAGCAGCGTAGAAGTCAAAACTGAAGCTTTCTTT	CASSVEVKTEAFF
TRBJ1-1	many	TRBV14	NA	TGTGCCAGCAGCCTTGCGAGGCTAGGGGGCACTGAAGCTTTCTTT	CASSLARLGGTEAFF
TRBJ1-2	few	TRBV6-5	TRBD1	TGTGCCAGCAGGGACAGGGAAAGGAAAGGCTACACCTTC	CASRDRERKGYTF
TRBJ2-5	many	TRBV29-1	NA	TGCAGCGTGGCCCGCAGCCAAGAGACCCAGTACTTC	CSVARSQETQYF
TRBJ2-3	NA	TRBV5-1	TRBD2	TGCGCCAGCAGCACCGGGACTAGCGGGGGCGCAGATACGCAGTATTTT	CASSTGTSGGADTQYF
TRBJ1-1	many	TRBV14	NA	TGTGCCAGCAGCCAAGGGTCCCACAGGGTGAACACTGAAGCTTTCTTT	CASSQGSHRVNTEAFF
TRBJ1-1	many	TRBV7-9	TRBD1	TGTGCCAGCAGCTCATCCAACAGGGGTAAAGCTTTCTTT	CASSSSNRGKAFF
TRBJ2-2	many	TRBV12-3/TRBV12-4	NA	TGTGCCAGCAGCCGACCGACAGGGAACACCGGGGAGCTGTTTTTT	CASSRPTGNTGELFF
TRBJ1-6	many	TRBV12-3/TRBV12-4	NA	TGTGCCAGCAGTTTAGGAACAGGGAATAATTCACCCCTCCACTTT	CASSLGTGNNSPLHF
TRBJ1-1	many	TRBV20-1	NA	TGCAGTGCTAGAGCGGGGCAGAACACTGAAGCTTTCTTT	CSARAGQNTEAFF
TRBJ1-2	few	TRBV28	TRBD1	TGTGCCAGCAGTCTCCCAGGGGGCTATGGCTACACCTTC	CASSLPGGYGYTF
TRBJ1-1	many	TRBV12-3/TRBV12-4	TRBD1	TGTGCCAGCAGTCAGGGACAGATGAACACTGAAGCTTTCTTT	CASSQGQMNTEAFF
TRBJ1-1	many	TRBV7-2	NA	TGTGCCAGCAGCTTTGACAAGAACACTGAAGCTTTCTTT	CASSFDKNTEAFF
TRBJ2-3	NA	TRBV9	TRBD1	TGTGCCAGCAGTTCTGGACAGGGGCCCTTTCTGCGGGACACAGATACGCAGTATTTT	CASSSGQGPFLRDTDTQYF
TRBJ1-2	many	TRBV20-1	NA	TGCAGTGCTAGTGCACGAGGGACGAACTATGGCTACACCTTC	CSASARGTNYGYTF
TRBJ2-5	few	TRBV4-3	TRBD1	TGCGCCAGCAGCCAAGATTTGGGCCAGGGGGCATGGGAGACCCAGTACTTC	CASSQDLGQGAWETQYF
TRBJ2-7	NA	TRBV7-8	NA	TGTGCCAGCAGCTCCCTCCGGGACACCAGCGAGCAGTACTTC	CASSSLRDTSEQYF
TRBJ1-2	many	TRBV7-3	NA	TGTGCCAGCAGCCCCGTAGGAGGGTCGGGAGGCTACACCTTC	CASSPVGGSGGYTF
TRBJ2-3	many	TRBV27	TRBD1	TGTGCCAGCAGTTTGGACAGGGGGGGCCCCACAGATACGCAGTATTTT	CASSLDRGGPTDTQYF
TRBJ1-4	many	TRBV3-1	NA	TGTGCCAGCAGCCAGGACTTCGGTAATGAAAAACTGTTTTTT	CASSQDFGNEKLFF
TRBJ1-1	many	TRBV7-9	TRBD1	TGTGCCAGCAGCTCAAGCCTCACAGGGGGCACTGAAGCTTTCTTT	CASSSSLTGGTEAFF
TRBJ2-3	few	TRBV19	TRBD2	TGTGCCAGTAGTGCGGATGGAGTAGCGGGGCGGAGGGCTACGCAGTATTTT	CASSADGVAGRRATQYF
TRBJ1-6	many	TRBV7-2	NA	TGTGCCAGCAGCTTAGCCGTCCCCAGCTCCTATAATTCACCCCTCCACTTT	CASSLAVPSSYNSPLHF
TRBJ2-1	many	TRBV20-1	NA	TGCAGTGCTAGGAGACGGGGGGCTCTAAATGAGCAGTTCTTC	CSARRRGALNEQFF
TRBJ2-1	many	TRBV3-1	NA	TGTGCCAGCAGCCAAGGAGTGGCGGGGGCCCTCTACAATGAGCAGTTCTTC	CASSQGVAGALYNEQFF
TRBJ2-3	many	TRBV10-3	NA	TGTGCCATCAGGCCTAGTCTCGGCACAGATACGCAGTATTTT	CAIRPSLGTDTQYF
TRBJ2-3	many	TRBV6-6	NA	TGTGCCAGCAGTTACGGGGCTAGCACAGATACGCAGTATTTT	CASSYGASTDTQYF
TRBJ1-1	many	TRBV6-6	NA	TGTGCCAGCAGTTACGCCGAGAACACTGAAGCTTTCTTT	CASSYAENTEAFF
TRBJ1-1	NA	TRBV5-5	NA	TGTGCCAGCAGCTATACAGATAGTTCCCACGCTGAAGCTTTCTTT	CASSYTDSSHAEAFF
TRBJ1-5	many	TRBV6-6	NA	TGTGCCAGCAGTTACTCGATGGCGGGTAGAGGCAATCAGCCCCAGCATTTT	CASSYSMAGRGNQPQHF
TRBJ2-7	NA	TRBV10-3	NA	TGTGCCATCAGTGATAGGTCCTTGACAGAGTTCTGCGAGCAGTACTTC	CAISDRSLTEFCEQYF
TRBJ2-3	many	TRBV10-1	NA	TGCGCCAGCAGTGAGTCGGGCTTACCTGCGCAGTATTTT	CASSESGLPAQYF
TRBJ2-3	many	TRBV11-2	NA	TGTGCCAGCAGCCGGGGCGGCTCCAGCACAGATACGCAGTATTTT	CASSRGGSSTDTQYF
TRBJ2-2	NA	TRBV30	NA	TGTGCCTGGACTGACACCGGGGAGCTGTTTTTT	CAWTDTGELFF
TRBJ2-7	NA	TRBV2	NA	TGTGCCAGCTGGGAGACTCGTTACGAGCAGTACTTC	CASWETRYEQYF
TRBJ2-3	few	TRBV5-4	NA	TGTGCCAGCAGCTTGAGAACAGGGTGGACAGATACGCAGTATTTT	CASSLRTGWTDTQYF
TRBJ1-2	few	TRBV5-1	TRBD1	TGCGCCAGCAGCCGCCAGGGACAGAAATATGGCTACACCTTC	CASSRQGQKYGYTF
TRBJ2-1	NA	TRBV12-3/TRBV12-4	NA	TGTGCCAGCAGTTTCAGCGGATCCTACAATGAGCAGTTCTTC	CASSFSGSYNEQFF
TRBJ2-3	NA	TRBV3-1	NA	TGTGCCAGCAGCCCCCAGGGCACAGATACGCAGTATTTT	CASSPQGTDTQYF